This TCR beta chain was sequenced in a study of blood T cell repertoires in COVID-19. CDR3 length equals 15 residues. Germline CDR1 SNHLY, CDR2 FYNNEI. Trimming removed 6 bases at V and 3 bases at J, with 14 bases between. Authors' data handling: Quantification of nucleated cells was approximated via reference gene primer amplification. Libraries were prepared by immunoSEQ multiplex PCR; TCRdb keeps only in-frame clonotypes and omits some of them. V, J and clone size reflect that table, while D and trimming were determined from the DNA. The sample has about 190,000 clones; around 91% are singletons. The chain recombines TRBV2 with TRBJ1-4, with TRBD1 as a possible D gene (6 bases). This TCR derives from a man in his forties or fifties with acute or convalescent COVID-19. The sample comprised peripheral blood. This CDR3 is CASSLTGTPNEKLFF. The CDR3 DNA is TGTGCCAGCAGCCTCACCGGGACACCTAATGAAAAACTGTTTTTT.